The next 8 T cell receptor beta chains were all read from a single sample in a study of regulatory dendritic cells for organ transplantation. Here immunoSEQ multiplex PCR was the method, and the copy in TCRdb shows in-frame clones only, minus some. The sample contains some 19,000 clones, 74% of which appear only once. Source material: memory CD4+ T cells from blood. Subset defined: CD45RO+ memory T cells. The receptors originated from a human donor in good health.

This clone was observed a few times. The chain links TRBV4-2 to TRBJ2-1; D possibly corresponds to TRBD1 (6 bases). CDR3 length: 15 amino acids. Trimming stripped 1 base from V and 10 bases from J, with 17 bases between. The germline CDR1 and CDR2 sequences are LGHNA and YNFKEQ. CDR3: CASSQVTQGLGEQFF. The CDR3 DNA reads TGTGCCAGCAGCCAAGTAACACAGGGATTAGGGGAGCAGTTCTTC.

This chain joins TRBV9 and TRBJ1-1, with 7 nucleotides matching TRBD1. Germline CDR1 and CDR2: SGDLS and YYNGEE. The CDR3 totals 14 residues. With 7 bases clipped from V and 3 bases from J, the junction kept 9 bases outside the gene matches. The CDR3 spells CASSRGGRDTEAFF. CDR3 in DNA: TGTGCCAGCTCCCGAGGGGGCAGAGACACTGAAGCTTTCTTT.

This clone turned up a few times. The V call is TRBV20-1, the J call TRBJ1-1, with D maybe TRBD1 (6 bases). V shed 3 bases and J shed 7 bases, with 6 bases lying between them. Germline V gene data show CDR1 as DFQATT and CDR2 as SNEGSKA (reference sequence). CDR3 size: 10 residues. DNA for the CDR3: TGCAGTGCTAGCAGGGGTGAAGCTTTCTTT. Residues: CSASRGEAFF.

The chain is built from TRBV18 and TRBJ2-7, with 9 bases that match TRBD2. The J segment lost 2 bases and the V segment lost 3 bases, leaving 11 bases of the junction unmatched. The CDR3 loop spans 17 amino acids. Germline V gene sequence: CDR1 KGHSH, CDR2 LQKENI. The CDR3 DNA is TGTGCCAGCTCACCCCTCCAAGCGGGGGGACGAACCTACGAGCAGTACTTC. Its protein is CASSPLQAGGRTYEQYF.

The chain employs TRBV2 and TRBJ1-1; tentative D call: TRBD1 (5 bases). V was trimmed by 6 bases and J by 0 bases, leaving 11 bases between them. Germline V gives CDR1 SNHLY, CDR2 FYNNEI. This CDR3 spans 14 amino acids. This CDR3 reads CASRAQGLNTEAFF. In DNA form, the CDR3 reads TGTGCCAGCAGGGCCCAGGGTCTGAACACTGAAGCTTTCTTT.

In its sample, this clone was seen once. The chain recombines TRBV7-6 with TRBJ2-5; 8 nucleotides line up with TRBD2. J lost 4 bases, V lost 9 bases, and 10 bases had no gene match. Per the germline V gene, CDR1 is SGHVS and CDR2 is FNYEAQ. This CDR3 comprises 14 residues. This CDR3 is CASHLGGAAETQYF. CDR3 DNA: TGTGCCAGTCACCTCGGGGGGGCCGCAGAGACCCAGTACTTC.

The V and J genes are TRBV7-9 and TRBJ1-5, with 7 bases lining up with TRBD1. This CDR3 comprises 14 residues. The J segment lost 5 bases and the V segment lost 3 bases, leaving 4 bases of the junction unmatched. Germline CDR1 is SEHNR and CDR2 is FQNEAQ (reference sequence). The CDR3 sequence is CASSFDREDQPQHF. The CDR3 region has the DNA TGTGCCAGCAGCTTTGACAGGGAGGATCAGCCCCAGCATTTT.

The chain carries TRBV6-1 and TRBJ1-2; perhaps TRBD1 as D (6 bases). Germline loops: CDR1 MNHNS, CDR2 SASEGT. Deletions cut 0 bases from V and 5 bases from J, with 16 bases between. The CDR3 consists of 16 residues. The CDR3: CASSEALQTGKYGYTF. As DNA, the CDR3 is TGTGCCAGCAGTGAAGCGCTTCAAACAGGGAAATATGGCTACACCTTC.